A selection of T cell receptor beta chains follows, all from one sample in a study of tumor and adjacent non-tumor tissue in lung cancer. MiXCR, applied by TCRdb to the multiplex PCR reads, yields one record per CDR3 protein. The repertoire holds roughly 81,000 distinct CDR3 sequences, about 66% seen once, with roughly 15% in the top ten. Sequences were obtained from lung tumor tissue. These receptors were taken from a man between 70 and 80 years old with non-small cell lung cancer. The CDR3 runs from the conserved cysteine through the conserved F or W. The D gene is left open where the match is weak. Rows give clone size only sometimes, using once, few, many, or a class for an expanded clone.

TRBJ2-5	.	TRBV2	.	TGTGCCAGCAGTGAACTGCACGGGAAGACCCGGTACTTC	CASSELHGKTRYF
TRBJ2-3	few	TRBV2	TRBD2	TGTGCCAGCAGTGAAAGGGGACTAGTCGTACAGTATTTT	CASSERGLVVQYF
TRBJ2-3	many	TRBV5-5	.	TGTGCCAGCAGCTTCCAGGAGGGGGATACGCAGTATTTT	CASSFQEGDTQYF
TRBJ2-1	.	TRBV11-2	.	TGTACCAGCAGGTTAGTCCCACGGGCCACTCCGTTCTTC	CTSRLVPRATPFF
TRBJ2-2	.	TRBV12-3/TRBV12-4	TRBD2	TGTGCCGGCAGTTTCGGCGCGGGAGGGGGGACCCGGGAGCTATTTTTT	CAGSFGAGGGTRELFF
TRBJ2-1	once	TRBV11-2	.	TGTGCCAGCCGCTTAGGGAAGGGCGGCACCTACAATAAGCAGTTATTC	CASRLGKGGTYNKQLF
TRBJ2-3	once	TRBV28	.	TGTGCCAGCAGTTTGAGGGATATGGCAGGTACGCAGTATTTT	CASSLRDMAGTQYF
TRBJ2-1	.	TRBV20-1	.	TGCAGTGCTAATCCCCCCCCGGGTAGCAGCGTACAGTTCTTC	CSANPPPGSSVQFF
TRBJ1-5	once	TRBV29-1	TRBD1	TGCAGCGTTGAAGGGGCCCCCGGACAGGCCCAGGATTTT	CSVEGAPGQAQDF
TRBJ1-3	.	TRBV16	.	TGTGCCAGCAGCCAAGTAGCCTCTGGAAACACCATATATTTT	CASSQVASGNTIYF
TRBJ2-5	.	TRBV11-2	TRBD2	TGTGCCAGCAGCCGCCTGGTACTAGCGGGAAACCGAGAGACACAGTACTTC	CASSRLVLAGNRETQYF
TRBJ2-2	.	TRBV11-2	.	TGTGCCAGCAGCTTCCCGGAGAGCATCGGGGAGCTATTTTTT	CASSFPESIGELFF
TRBJ1-4	many	TRBV12-3/TRBV12-4	.	TGTGCCAGCAAGGGAGGGCAGGGGAATGAAAAACTGTTTTTT	CASKGGQGNEKLFF
TRBJ1-2	many	TRBV29-1	TRBD1	TGCAGCGTTGAAGGACAGGGACCAGGCTATGGCTACACCTTC	CSVEGQGPGYGYTF
TRBJ2-1	once	TRBV6-1	.	TGTGCCAGCAGTGAATACACGGGGCTGGGCGATGGACAGTTCTTC	CASSEYTGLGDGQFF
TRBJ1-5	.	TRBV29-1	TRBD1	TGCAGCGTCCGGACAGGGGGCAATCAGCTCCAGCACTTT	CSVRTGGNQLQHF
TRBJ1-1	.	TRBV6-1	.	TGTGCCAGTGCAGGGCGTAGTAACACTGAAGCTCTCTTT	CASAGRSNTEALF